One and the same sample provided the 21 T cell receptor beta chains below, sequenced in a study of blood T cell repertoires in COVID-19. Profiling relied on immunoSEQ multiplex PCR, and the TCRdb table lists in-frame clones only, not all of them. In the table there are 100,000 or so clones, around 74% of which are singletons. The sample taken for sequencing was peripheral blood. Receptors were obtained from a woman aged 70-85 years with acute or convalescent COVID-19.

Details on this clone: The identical CDR3 is also encoded by other nucleotide sequences in the sample. The J gene is TRBJ1-2, the V gene TRBV27; TRBD1 agrees at 7 bases. Trimming took 2 bases from V and 6 from J; bases not matched to a gene: 3. The length of the CDR3 is 13 residues. Germline assignment: CDR1 MNHEY and CDR2 SMNVEV (reference sequence). The CDR3 DNA reads as TGTGCCAGCAGTTTAAGACAGGGTGATGGCTACACCTTC. Translation: CASSLRQGDGYTF.

This clone appeared once. The gene calls are TRBV6-5 and TRBJ2-7; 8 nucleotides agree with TRBD2. CDR1 MNHEY and CDR2 SVGAGI come from the germline V gene. Trimming at V came to 5 bases and at J to 1 base, leaving 4 bases not matched to a gene. The CDR3 runs 14 residues. CDR3 sequence (DNA): TGTGCCAGCAGTAGAGCGGGGGATTCCTACGAGCAGTACTTC. This encodes CASSRAGDSYEQYF.

V and J are TRBV29-1 and TRBJ1-1; possibly TRBD1 for D (5 bases). The germline CDR1 and CDR2 sequences are SQVTM and ANQGSEA. This CDR3 spans 13 amino acids. Trimming removed 0 bases from V and 3 bases from J, with 8 bases in between. The CDR3 protein is CSVEDRGHTEAFF. Here the CDR3 DNA reads TGCAGCGTTGAAGATAGGGGCCACACTGAAGCTTTCTTT.

The chain uses TRBV6-5 and TRBJ2-5; 7 nucleotides line up with TRBD1. The J segment lost 2 bases and the V segment lost 2 bases, leaving 5 bases of the junction unmatched. The CDR3 is made up of 15 amino acids. Germline V gives CDR1 MNHEY, CDR2 SVGAGI. In DNA, the CDR3 is TGTGCCAGCAGTTACAGGCAGGGGGTACAAGAGACCCAGTACTTC. Translated, it gives CASSYRQGVQETQYF.

This clone was counted a few times. The rearrangement uses TRBV29-1 and TRBJ2-1; 9 bases fit TRBD1. The V gene's germline CDR1 is SQVTM and CDR2 ANQGSEA. The CDR3 contains 13 residues. With V trimmed by 7 bases and J by 3 bases, 4 bases remained unmatched. This CDR3 reads CSGGQGFYNEQFF. The CDR3 coding sequence is TGCAGCGGCGGACAGGGGTTCTACAATGAGCAGTTCTTC.

This CDR3 reads CASSLASSADTQYF. The CDR3 nucleotides read TGTGCCAGCAGTCTCGCGTCGTCCGCAGATACGCAGTATTTT. This chain links TRBV6-2 or TRBV6-3 with TRBJ2-3; D uncertain. The length of the CDR3 is 14 residues. From germline, CDR1 is MNHEY and CDR2 SVGEGT. Deletions cut 5 bases from V and 4 bases from J, with 13 bases between.

This chain connects TRBV28 to TRBJ1-5; 8 bases are a match to TRBD1. The CDR3 sequence is 15 residues long. Germline loops: CDR1 MDHEN, CDR2 SYDVKM. V lost 6 bases to trimming and J lost 5 bases; unmatched junction nucleotides: 9. The CDR3 here is CASSLPDRGYQPQHF. The CDR3 region has the DNA TGTGCCAGCAGCCTTCCTGACAGGGGATATCAGCCCCAGCATTTT.

V usage is TRBV4-1 and J usage is TRBJ2-3; TRBD2 is a possible D gene (6 bases). CDR1 and CDR2 (germline): MGHRA, YSYEKL. Deletions cut 0 bases from V and 0 bases from J, with 10 bases between. The CDR3 runs to 16 residues. Here the CDR3 DNA reads TGCGCCAGCAGCCAAGAAGGAGGGGTGAGCACAGATACGCAGTATTTT. Protein sequence: CASSQEGGVSTDTQYF.

This clone was picked up one time. Distinct nucleotide sequences in the sample also encode this CDR3. The V and J genes are TRBV18 and TRBJ1-1; D is unresolved. The V gene lost 1 base and the J gene lost 2 bases, with 5 bases spanning the gap. CDR1 and CDR2 (germline): KGHSH, LQKENI. This CDR3 region has 13 residues. CDR3 coding DNA: TGTGCCAGCTCACCACGGCAAAACACTGAAGCTTTCTTT. This codes for CASSPRQNTEAFF.

This chain uses TRBV5-1 with TRBJ1-2; 7 bases align to TRBD1. This CDR3 region has 13 residues. V was pared by 3 bases and J by 5 bases, with 4 bases of the junction left unmatched. Germline V CDR1 and CDR2: SGHRS, YFSETQ. CDR3 sequence reads: CASSSTGRYGYTF. The CDR3 nucleotides read TGCGCCAGCAGCTCGACAGGGCGGTATGGCTACACCTTC. Complete variable domain (other parts from reference TRBV5-1 and TRBJ1-2): KAGVTQTPRYLIKTRGQQVTLSCSPISGHRSVSWYQQTPGQGLQFLFEYFSETQRNKGNFPGRFSGRQFSNSRSEMNVSTLELGDSALYLCASSSTGRYGYTFGSGTRLTVV.

This clone has just one count. V is TRBV7-9 and J is TRBJ1-1, with TRBD1 matching 7 bases. After removal of 0 bases from V and 0 bases from J, the junction contained 7 bases not matched to a gene. Germline V gives CDR1 SEHNR, CDR2 FQNEAQ (reference sequence). The CDR3 is made up of 17 amino acids. The CDR3 region has the DNA TGTGCCAGCAGCTTAGCCCGGGACAGCCTCTTGAACACTGAAGCTTTCTTT. It codes for CASSLARDSLLNTEAFF.

The V call is TRBV5-1, the J call TRBJ1-1; TRBD1 is a possible D gene (5 bases). There are 12 residues in the CDR3. Looked up from germline, CDR1 is SGHRS and CDR2 is YFSETQ. Trimming shortened V by 6 bases and J by 2 bases, and 8 bases separated the two germline ends. The CDR3 nucleotides read TGCGCCAGCACGGGGGACAACACTGAAGCTTTCTTT. It specifies CASTGDNTEAFF.

This chain uses TRBV18 with TRBJ2-5, with 11 bases matching TRBD2. The ends lost 6 bases at V and 1 base at J; junction bases unmatched: 7. The germline V gene has CDR1 KGHSH and CDR2 LQKENI. The CDR3 runs 16 residues. The CDR3 DNA reads as TGTGCCAGCTCGGGGAGCCTAGCGGGGGGCCAAGAGACCCAGTACTTC. It encodes CASSGSLAGGQETQYF. The variable domain in full, with the rest retrieved from reference TRBV18 and TRBJ2-5, is NAGVMQNPRHLVRRRGQEARLRCSPMKGHSHVYWYRQLPEEGLKFMVYLQKENIIDESGMPKERFSAEFPKEGPSILRIQQVVRGDSAAYFCASSGSLAGGQETQYFGPGTRLLVL.

The rearrangement uses TRBV5-6 and TRBJ1-4; perhaps TRBD1 as D (5 bases). V was trimmed by 4 bases and J by 6 bases, leaving 16 bases between them. CDR1 is SGHDT, CDR2 YYEEEE, per germline. The CDR3 has 15 amino acids. The CDR3 region is CASSRWGGGDEKLFF. CDR3 DNA: TGTGCCAGCAGCCGATGGGGGGGAGGAGATGAAAAACTGTTTTTT.

The V and J genes are TRBV27 and TRBJ1-6, with 7 bases matching TRBD1. Germline loops: CDR1 MNHEY, CDR2 SMNVEV (reference sequence). The ends lost 2 bases at V and 6 bases at J; junction bases unmatched: 10. The CDR3 loop spans 17 amino acids. This CDR3 reads CASSLRPGTVVNSPLHF. CDR3 coding DNA: TGTGCCAGCAGTTTAAGGCCAGGGACAGTTGTTAATTCACCCCTCCACTTT.

V gene TRBV7-2 combines with J gene TRBJ2-7, with TRBD1 identical over 7 bases. The CDR3 totals 14 residues. J gave up 5 bases and V 5 bases, and 9 bases lay outside the gene matches. Germline V gene sequence: CDR1 SGHTA, CDR2 FQGNSA. The CDR3 loop is CASSLDREVDEQYF. DNA for the CDR3: TGTGCCAGCAGCCTAGACAGGGAAGTTGACGAGCAGTACTTC.

This clone was seen a handful of times. CDR3 sequence reads: CASSFDRGTGNTIYF. CDR3 in DNA: TGTGCCAGCAGTTTCGACAGGGGAACTGGAAACACCATATATTTT. This chain uses TRBV6-6 with TRBJ1-3, with 8 positions matching TRBD1. Germline values: CDR1 MNHNY, CDR2 SVGAGI (reference sequence). This CDR3 has 15 amino acids. V shed 4 bases, J shed 2 bases, and the junction held 4 bases outside the gene matches.

V gene TRBV19 combines with J gene TRBJ1-2; TRBD1 is a possible D gene (6 bases). Per germline, CDR1 LNHDA and CDR2 SQIVND (reference sequence). V lost 7 bases, J lost 0 bases, and 18 bases lay in between. This CDR3 region has 16 residues. The CDR3 region has the DNA TGTGCCAGTACTCTCACAGGGATTGGAGCTAACTATGGCTACACCTTC. As protein: CASTLTGIGANYGYTF. Complete variable domain (other parts from reference TRBV19 and TRBJ1-2): DGGITQSPKYLFRKEGQNVTLSCEQNLNHDAMYWYRQDPGQGLRLIYYSQIVNDFQKGDIAEGYSVSREKKESFPLTVTSAQKNPTAFYLCASTLTGIGANYGYTFGSGTRLTVV.

The V call is TRBV19, the J call TRBJ2-3; 7 bases are shared with TRBD1. After removal of 3 bases from V and 11 bases from J, the junction contained 11 bases not matched to a gene. From germline, CDR1 is LNHDA and CDR2 SQIVND (reference sequence). The CDR3 totals 14 residues. CDR3 protein: CASSIRDSYTLQYF. The CDR3 nucleotides are TGTGCCAGTAGTATCCGGGACAGCTATACGTTGCAGTATTTT.

This clone occurred once. V and J are TRBV27 and TRBJ1-2; the D gene is possibly TRBD1 (6 bases). This CDR3 contains 18 residues. Germline values: CDR1 MNHEY, CDR2 SMNVEV (reference sequence). The germline V and J ends were trimmed by 6 bases and 0 bases, with 23 bases remaining between them. CDR3 coding DNA: TGTGCCAGCAGCGATATGCCCCACAGGGTGGGAACTAACTATGGCTACACCTTC. Translating gives CASSDMPHRVGTNYGYTF.

This rearrangement joins TRBV5-5 to TRBJ2-1; 10 nucleotides align to TRBD2. Germline V lookup: CDR1 SGHKS, CDR2 YYEKEE (reference sequence). V was clipped by 1 base and J by 9 bases; unmatched bases: 7. The CDR3 consists of 15 residues. The CDR3 here is CASSLTSGERGEQFF. CDR3 bases: TGTGCCAGCAGCTTGACTAGCGGGGAAAGAGGTGAGCAGTTCTTC.